Each of the 27 T cell receptor beta chains below was sequenced from the same sample in a study of cytomegalovirus exposure and HLA in healthy donors (dated 2017 in TCRdb). Library generation was performed with the immunoSEQ multiplex PCR assay. For the multiplex PCR, a mixture combining 60 forward primers for TCR Vbeta segments and 13 reverse primers for TCR Jbeta segments was used. TCRdb's version of the immuneACCESS table is confined to in-frame rearrangements and falls short of the full clone set. An unresolved V gene accounts for under half of the shortfall where checked; the remainder is of unknown origin. The sample table lists 100,000 to 150,000 clones, roughly 69% of them with a count of one. 2.5% to 3% of the sample lies in the top ten. Sample: PBMCs. These receptors all stem from a human donor in good health.

This chain connects TRBV13 to TRBJ1-6; 10 bases fit TRBD1. The CDR3 is 15 amino acids. Germline CDR1 PRHDT, CDR2 FYEKMQ (reference sequence). The V gene end was trimmed by 5 bases and the J gene end by 10 bases; junction bases not matched to a gene: 8. DNA for the CDR3: TGTGCCAGCAGCCAAACCGGGACAGGGGACTCACCCCTCCACTTT. As protein: CASSQTGTGDSPLHF.

V gene TRBV2 combines with J gene TRBJ2-2, with 8 bases identical to TRBD1. Germline V gene data show CDR1 as SNHLY and CDR2 as FYNNEI. The junction had 13 bases not matched to a gene; V was cut back by 7 bases and J by 6 bases. The CDR3 is 16 residues long. The CDR3 reads CASTLKLGQAAGELFF. The CDR3 region has the DNA TGTGCCAGCACCCTGAAGCTGGGACAGGCGGCCGGGGAGCTGTTTTTT.

The chain is built from TRBV28 and TRBJ2-3; no clear D gene. The germline CDR1 and CDR2 sequences are MDHEN and SYDVKM. The CDR3 contains 14 residues. The V end was cut by 6 bases, the J end by 2 bases, with 12 bases between. The CDR3 region is CASSQQRNTDTQYF. The CDR3 DNA reads TGTGCCAGCAGCCAACAGAGAAACACAGATACGCAGTATTTT.

This clone was recorded a few times. The V call is TRBV7-2, the J call TRBJ2-2, with D possibly matching TRBD1 (6 bases). The CDR3 totals 15 residues. Germline V CDR1 and CDR2: SGHTA, FQGNSA. Trimming took 6 bases from V and 4 from J, leaving 15 bases between them. The CDR3 loop reads CASSQPGVTTGELFF. Here the CDR3 DNA reads TGTGCCAGCAGTCAACCAGGGGTAACCACCGGGGAGCTGTTTTTT. Variable domain in full (rest from reference TRBV7-2 and TRBJ2-2): GAGVSQSPSNKVTEKGKDVELRCDPISGHTALYWYRQSLGQGLEFLIYFQGNSAPDKSGLPSDRFSAERTGGSVSTLTIQRTQQEDSAVYLCASSQPGVTTGELFFGEGSRLTVL.

This clone has only a few counts. The V call is TRBV9, the J call TRBJ1-4, with D perhaps TRBD1 (5 bases). V lost 4 bases to trimming and J lost 7 bases, with 17 bases between them. Per germline, CDR1 SGDLS and CDR2 YYNGEE. The CDR3 spans 15 residues. The chain's CDR3 is CASSTQGFRGEKLFF. Here the CDR3 DNA reads TGTGCCAGCAGCACTCAGGGATTTAGGGGTGAAAAACTGTTTTTT.

V gene TRBV30 combines with J gene TRBJ2-3; TRBD1 matches at 10 bases. The V gene's germline CDR1 is GTSNPN and CDR2 SVGIG (reference sequence). Trimming cost V 6 bases and J 6 bases; bases outside gene matches: 12. This CDR3 is built from 15 residues. DNA of the CDR3: TGTGCCTGTGACAGGGGGCAGGGGAGGTGGGATACGCAGTATTTT. Translation gives CACDRGQGRWDTQYF.

V gene TRBV15 combines with J gene TRBJ1-6; D is perhaps TRBD1 (6 bases). CDR1 LNHNV and CDR2 YYDKDF come from the germline V gene (reference sequence). Trimming removed 1 base from V and 6 bases from J, with 16 bases in between. The CDR3 covers 17 residues. The CDR3 is CATSRGDTGLGNSPLHF. The CDR3 nucleotides read TGTGCCACCAGCAGAGGGGACACCGGCCTGGGTAATTCACCCCTCCACTTT.

The chain joins TRBV10-3 to TRBJ2-7; 8 nucleotides line up with TRBD1. The CDR3 length is 13 residues. Germline V gene sequence: CDR1 ENHRY, CDR2 SYGVKD. J was trimmed by 5 bases and V by 10 bases; bases with no gene match: 10. The CDR3 DNA reads as TGTGCCACGGCCAGGGGGCAAAGGGACGAGCAGTACTTC. It is translated as CATARGQRDEQYF.

The chain couples TRBV6-6 to TRBJ2-7; weak D call: TRBD1 (5 bases). V was pared by 4 bases and J by 3 bases, with 7 bases between. The V gene's germline CDR1 is MNHNY and CDR2 SVGAGI (reference sequence). This CDR3 is built from 12 residues. The CDR3 spells CASSSQGYEQYF. CDR3 in DNA: TGTGCCAGCAGTTCTCAGGGCTACGAGCAGTACTTC.

This clone has just a few counts. The J gene is TRBJ1-2, the V gene TRBV10-3; perhaps TRBD1 as D (6 bases). Germline V gene sequence: CDR1 ENHRY, CDR2 SYGVKD. This CDR3 is built from 17 residues. The V end lost 11 bases, the J end lost 3 bases, and 28 bases lay between the germline ends. The CDR3 DNA follows: TGTGCCGCGTCCCCCAGTACCTTCAGGGGATTTGACTATGGCTACACCTTC. Translated: CAASPSTFRGFDYGYTF.

This clone was recorded only once. The chain uses TRBV2 and TRBJ2-2; the D is unclear. CDR3 size: 15 residues. Trimming took 4 bases from V and 3 from J, leaving 12 bases between them. In germline, CDR1 is SNHLY, CDR2 FYNNEI. The CDR3 bases are TGTGCCAGCAGTGTCCAGGCTATGTACACCGGGGAGCTGTTTTTT. This codes for CASSVQAMYTGELFF.

The rearrangement links TRBV6-5 to TRBJ2-4; 16 nucleotides align to TRBD2. Germline V gene lookup returns CDR1 MNHEY and CDR2 SVGAGI. The CDR3 length is 16 residues. V was pared by 2 bases and J by 6 bases, with 1 base of the junction left unmatched. CDR3 in amino acids: CASSYGTSGRANIQYF. The CDR3 bases are TGTGCCAGCAGTTACGGGACTAGCGGGAGGGCAAACATTCAGTACTTC.

This clone turned up a few times. This rearrangement joins TRBV6-1 to TRBJ2-7, with TRBD2 as a possible D gene (7 bases). Trimming took off 7 bases at V and 2 bases at J, with 18 bases between the two ends. This CDR3 spans 15 amino acids. Germline-derived CDR1 and CDR2 are MNHNS and SASEGT. The CDR3 is CASIRGEGMTYEQYF. In DNA, the CDR3 is TGTGCCAGCATAAGGGGGGAGGGGATGACCTACGAGCAGTACTTC.

The CDR3 DNA is TGTGCCAGCAGCACGGGACTAGGGTTCACAGATACGCAGTATTTT. Amino acids: CASSTGLGFTDTQYF. The chain is built from TRBV5-6 and TRBJ2-3; 8 positions agree with TRBD2. J lost 2 bases, V lost 4 bases, and 6 bases had no gene match. The CDR3 runs 15 residues. Germline V gene sequence: CDR1 SGHDT, CDR2 YYEEEE. Supplemented by reference TRBV5-6 and TRBJ2-3, the full variable domain reads DAGVTQSPTHLIKTRGQQVTLRCSPKSGHDTVSWYQQALGQGPQFIFQYYEEEERQRGNFPDRFSGHQFPNYSSELNVNALLLGDSALYLCASSTGLGFTDTQYFGPGTRLTVL.

This clone appeared a few times. V gene TRBV29-1 combines with J gene TRBJ2-5, with 11 bases fitting TRBD1. Germline trimming cut 6 bases from V and 4 bases from J; bases unmatched to any gene: 10. The CDR3 length is 15 residues. Germline CDR1 reads SQVTM; CDR2 reads ANQGSEA. The CDR3 nucleotides read TGCAGCGTCCCCACGGACAGGGGGCGATCAGAGACCCAGTACTTC. It codes for CSVPTDRGRSETQYF.

The chain carries TRBV28 and TRBJ1-2; D is possibly TRBD1 (5 bases). V was cut by 6 bases and J by 0 bases, with 8 bases left in between. The CDR3 loop spans 13 amino acids. The germline V gene encodes CDR1 MDHEN and CDR2 SYDVKM. The CDR3 DNA sequence: TGTGCCAGCAGCCTGACAGCTAACTATGGCTACACCTTC. This encodes CASSLTANYGYTF.

The chain carries TRBV2 and TRBJ2-1; possibly TRBD1 for D (7 bases). V shed 6 bases and J shed 3 bases, with 12 bases lying between them. The germline CDR1 and CDR2 sequences are SNHLY and FYNNEI. The CDR3 covers 14 residues. The CDR3 spells CASRQGGLYNEQFF. The CDR3 nucleotides are TGTGCCAGCAGGCAGGGGGGCCTCTACAATGAGCAGTTCTTC.

A few counts support this clone. The J gene is TRBJ1-4, the V gene TRBV28; no reliable D call. V shed 3 bases and J shed 0 bases, with 11 bases lying between them. The CDR3 spans 16 residues. Germline V gene lookup returns CDR1 MDHEN and CDR2 SYDVKM. CDR3 sequence reads: CASSFSPGSTNEKLFF. CDR3 DNA sequence: TGTGCCAGCAGTTTCTCGCCCGGGTCAACTAATGAAAAACTGTTTTTT.

The J gene is TRBJ1-2, the V gene TRBV5-4; a weak D match, TRBD1 (6 bases). The CDR3 loop spans 14 amino acids. Trimming pared 4 bases from V and 4 bases from J, leaving 14 bases between. Germline V CDR1 and CDR2: SGHNT, YYREEE (reference sequence). The CDR3 nucleotides are TGTGCCAGCAGCCCCCGGACAGAAGCCTATGGCTACACCTTC. Translated: CASSPRTEAYGYTF. Together with reference TRBV5-4 and TRBJ1-2, the CDR3 gives the full variable domain: ETGVTQSPTHLIKTRGQQVTLRCSSQSGHNTVSWYQQALGQGPQFIFQYYREEENGRGNFPPRFSGLQFPNYSSELNVNALELDDSALYLCASSPRTEAYGYTFGSGTRLTVV.

The chain joins TRBV28 to TRBJ2-1; D may be TRBD2 (5 bases). Trimming removed 10 bases at V and 2 bases at J, with 12 bases between. Germline CDR1 MDHEN, CDR2 SYDVKM. CDR3 length: 13 amino acids. In DNA, the CDR3 is TGTGCCATCGAGCGGCCGCCCTACAATGAGCAGTTCTTC. Its protein product is CAIERPPYNEQFF.

The rearrangement joins TRBV30 to TRBJ1-5, with a weak D call TRBD1 (6 bases). The V end lost 1 base, the J end lost 11 bases, and 15 bases lay between the germline ends. The CDR3 extends over 13 amino acids. Germline loops: CDR1 GTSNPN, CDR2 SVGIG (reference sequence). The CDR3 coding sequence is TGTGCCTGGAGTGATGAGGTCCAGGGGTCCCAGCATTTT. The encoded protein is CAWSDEVQGSQHF. Together with reference TRBV30 and TRBJ1-5, the CDR3 gives the full variable domain: SQTIHQWPATLVQPVGSPLSLECTVEGTSNPNLYWYRQAAGRGLQLLFYSVGIGQISSEVPQNLSASRPQDRQFILSSKKLLLSDSGFYLCAWSDEVQGSQHFGDGTRLSIL.

The sample holds one count of this clone. V and J are TRBV19 and TRBJ1-1, with a weak D call TRBD1 (6 bases). Trimming removed 4 bases from V and 6 bases from J, with 9 bases in between. Germline assignment: CDR1 LNHDA and CDR2 SQIVND (reference sequence). This CDR3 has 12 residues. CDR3 loop: CASSKGGAEAFF. DNA of the CDR3: TGTGCCAGTAGTAAGGGGGGGGCTGAAGCTTTCTTT.

There are a few counts of this clone. The chain joins TRBV29-1 to TRBJ2-7, with a tentative D call TRBD1 (6 bases). Germline CDR1 and CDR2: SQVTM and ANQGSEA. The V end lost 7 bases, the J end lost 3 bases, and 13 bases lay between the germline ends. CDR3 length: 12 residues. The CDR3 protein is CSALQGHYEQYF. The CDR3 region has the DNA TGCAGCGCCCTTCAGGGACACTACGAGCAGTACTTC.

In its sample, this clone was seen a few times. This chain uses TRBV15 with TRBJ2-3, with 7 bases matching TRBD1. The CDR3 covers 15 residues. V was clipped by 5 bases and J by 2 bases; unmatched bases: 7. Germline CDR1 LNHNV, CDR2 YYDKDF (reference sequence). The CDR3 sequence is CATSFDRANTDTQYF. The CDR3 DNA sequence: TGTGCCACCAGCTTTGACAGGGCGAACACAGATACGCAGTATTTT.

The CDR3 here is CASSPNRGRQETQYF. The DNA for the CDR3 is TGTGCCAGCAGTCCAAACAGGGGGCGGCAAGAGACCCAGTACTTC. This chain uses TRBV27 with TRBJ2-5, with TRBD1 matching over 9 bases. Germline V CDR1 and CDR2: MNHEY, SMNVEV (reference sequence). The trim removed 5 bases at V and 2 bases at J, leaving 6 bases unmatched. CDR3 size: 15 residues.

This chain uses TRBV7-9 with TRBJ2-2; maybe TRBD2 (5 bases). The CDR3 sequence is 13 residues long. Germline lookup yields CDR1 SEHNR and CDR2 FQNEAQ (reference sequence). The V and J ends lost 1 base and 6 bases respectively, with 6 bases between them. The CDR3: CASSLVGAGELFF. CDR3 in DNA: TGTGCCAGCAGCTTAGTCGGGGCCGGGGAGCTGTTTTTT.

A note on this clone: The same CDR3 arises from other DNA sequences in this sample as well. The genes are TRBV2 and TRBJ1-2; 7 bases are a match to TRBD1. The CDR3 loop spans 14 amino acids. V shed 2 bases and J 4 bases; nucleotides not matched to a gene: 4. Germline values: CDR1 SNHLY, CDR2 FYNNEI. CDR3: CASSERQGIYGYTF. CDR3 in DNA: TGTGCCAGCAGTGAACGACAGGGCATCTATGGCTACACCTTC.